The 24 T cell receptor beta chains reported below all come from one sample, sequenced in a study of blood T cell repertoires in COVID-19. Assay: immunoSEQ multiplex PCR; the TCRdb copy retains only in-frame clones and omits some. The sample yields a few hundred thousand clones, around 92% seen once. The specimen sequenced was peripheral blood. These receptor sequences come from a woman aged 25 to 45 with COVID-19, enrolled during active disease.

The V call is TRBV6-1, the J call TRBJ1-1; TRBD1 matches at 9 bases. Germline CDR1 and CDR2: MNHNS and SASEGT. The V segment lost 2 bases and the J segment 4 bases; nucleotides outside the gene matches: 5. This CDR3 region has 15 residues. In DNA form, the CDR3 reads TGTGCCAGCAGTGAAAACAGGGGGCTAGGCACTGAAGCTTTCTTT. Residues: CASSENRGLGTEAFF.

The CDR3 DNA follows: TGTGCCAGCAGCTCTACTATGGATTCCTACGAGCAGTACTTC. This translates into CASSSTMDSYEQYF. This chain connects TRBV3-1 (or the pseudogene TRBV3-2) to TRBJ2-7; D gene unclear. Germline V gene lookup returns CDR1 LGHDT and CDR2 YNNKEL (reference sequence). CDR3 length: 14 amino acids. Trimming shortened V by 5 bases and J by 1 base, and 12 bases separated the two germline ends.

The gene calls are TRBV27 and TRBJ2-7; 7 nucleotides agree with TRBD1. Per germline, CDR1 MNHEY and CDR2 SMNVEV (reference sequence). V shed 4 bases, J shed 6 bases, and the junction held 15 bases outside the gene matches. The CDR3 has 16 amino acids. For the CDR3, the DNA is TGTGCCAGCAGTTCGCATTTAACAGGGGCAATGTCCGAGCAGTACTTC. Translated: CASSSHLTGAMSEQYF.

This clone was recorded once. V and J are TRBV19 and TRBJ1-1; tentatively, D is TRBD1 (6 bases). The CDR3 has 13 amino acids. Germline V CDR1 and CDR2: LNHDA, SQIVND (reference sequence). Trimming took 7 bases from V and 8 from J, leaving 17 bases between them. The DNA of the CDR3 is TGTGCCAGTACCCTCAGGGGCGGGCTCGAAGCTTTCTTT. Its translation: CASTLRGGLEAFF.

J is TRBJ1-2 and V is TRBV4-3; D gene unclear. This CDR3 comprises 17 residues. V lost 0 bases to trimming and J lost 4 bases, with 18 bases between them. CDR1 LGHNA and CDR2 YSLEER come from the germline V gene. CDR3: CASSQDTLLSGVYGYTF. As DNA, the CDR3 is TGCGCCAGCAGCCAAGACACCCTTCTGTCCGGGGTCTATGGCTACACCTTC.

The rearrangement links TRBV15 to TRBJ2-3; no firm D call. Germline V CDR1 and CDR2: LNHNV, YYDKDF (reference sequence). V lost 0 bases and J lost 1, with 5 bases in between. The CDR3 length is 14 residues. CDR3 bases: TGTGCCACCAGCAGAGACCCTGGCACAGATACGCAGTATTTT. This encodes CATSRDPGTDTQYF.

V gene TRBV6-5 combines with J gene TRBJ2-1; 7 bases align to TRBD1. The ends lost 7 bases at V and 8 bases at J; junction bases unmatched: 14. The CDR3 spans 15 residues. Germline assignment: CDR1 MNHEY and CDR2 SVGAGI. This CDR3 is CASTLTGAHLDEQFF. As DNA, the CDR3 is TGTGCCAGCACTCTCACAGGGGCCCATTTGGATGAGCAGTTCTTC.

In its sample, this clone was seen a few times. This rearrangement joins TRBV27 to TRBJ2-3, with 13 positions matching TRBD2. Losses at the gene ends were 6 bases for V and 6 bases for J; bases not matched to a gene: 3. The CDR3 is 14 residues long. In germline, CDR1 is MNHEY, CDR2 SMNVEV (reference sequence). The CDR3 DNA is TGTGCCAGCAGCTGGACTAGCGGGGGTGATACGCAGTATTTT. It translates to CASSWTSGGDTQYF.

The chain employs TRBV6-5 and TRBJ1-5, with 9 bases identical to TRBD1. Germline V gives CDR1 MNHEY, CDR2 SVGAGI. CDR3 length equals 16 residues. The J segment lost 2 bases and the V segment lost 4 bases, leaving 6 bases of the junction unmatched. The CDR3 spells CASSSTDRGGNQPQHF. CDR3 coding DNA: TGTGCCAGCAGTTCCACGGACAGGGGAGGCAATCAGCCCCAGCATTTT.

The rearrangement uses TRBV6-2 or TRBV6-3 and TRBJ2-7; 9 bases line up with TRBD1. CDR1 and CDR2 (germline): MNHEY, SVGEGT. The J segment lost 5 bases and the V segment lost 5 bases, leaving 10 bases of the junction unmatched. This CDR3 has 15 residues. CDR3 in amino acids: CASSTHRGRNDEQYF. DNA for the CDR3: TGTGCCAGCAGTACTCACAGGGGGCGGAACGACGAGCAGTACTTC.

The gene calls are TRBV3-1 (or the pseudogene TRBV3-2) and TRBJ1-2, with TRBD1 matching 12 bases. The junction had 12 bases not matched to a gene; V was cut back by 3 bases and J by 4 bases. The CDR3 runs 18 residues. Per the germline V gene, CDR1 is LGHDT and CDR2 is YNNKEL (reference sequence). CDR3 nucleotides: TGTGCCAGCAGCCAGACCCGGGACAGGGGGCGAGAGTCCTATGGCTACACCTTC. Residues: CASSQTRDRGRESYGYTF.

The chain is built from TRBV10-1 and TRBJ1-1, with 11 nucleotides matching TRBD1. Trimming at V came to 2 bases and at J to 1 base, leaving 3 bases not matched to a gene. The CDR3 is 16 amino acids. Germline assignment: CDR1 WNHNN and CDR2 SYGVQD (reference sequence). Written as DNA, the CDR3 is TGCGCCAGCAGTGAGACCGGGACAGGGGGGAACACTGAAGCTTTCTTT. Its protein product is CASSETGTGGNTEAFF.

CDR3 in DNA: TGTGCCAGCAGCTCAGGGGTGTCGGGCAATCAGCCCCAGCATTTT. Its translation is CASSSGVSGNQPQHF. The chain couples TRBV6-2 or TRBV6-3 to TRBJ1-5; tentative D call: TRBD1 (6 bases). This CDR3 is built from 15 residues. Germline V CDR1 and CDR2: MNHEY, SVGEGT. Trimming removed 6 bases from V and 2 bases from J, with 14 bases in between.

This chain connects TRBV5-4 to TRBJ2-1, with a weak D call TRBD1 (6 bases). Between the trimmed V and J ends, which lost 4 bases and 0 bases, there was a span of 11 bases. The length of the CDR3 is 15 residues. The germline V gene has CDR1 SGHNT and CDR2 YYREEE (reference sequence). The CDR3 DNA follows: TGTGCCAGCAGCGGGGGACACAACTCCTACAATGAGCAGTTCTTC. It is translated as CASSGGHNSYNEQFF.

J is TRBJ2-7 and V is TRBV6-5; 10 positions agree with TRBD2. V shed 8 bases, J shed 1 base, and the junction held 5 bases outside the gene matches. The CDR3 spans 14 residues. Germline loops: CDR1 MNHEY, CDR2 SVGAGI. CDR3 nucleotides: TGTGCCAGCCGAACTAGCGGGGTATCCTACGAGCAGTACTTC. This encodes CASRTSGVSYEQYF.

The genes are TRBV28 and TRBJ2-2; 7 bases line up with TRBD1. Germline CDR1 MDHEN, CDR2 SYDVKM. There are 15 residues in the CDR3. V was pared by 2 bases and J by 7 bases, with 7 bases of the junction left unmatched. CDR3 loop: CASSLDTGVIGELFF. The DNA of the CDR3 is TGTGCCAGCAGTTTAGATACAGGGGTGATCGGGGAGCTGTTTTTT.

The gene calls are TRBV3-1 (or the pseudogene TRBV3-2) and TRBJ2-1; weak D call: TRBD2 (5 bases). Per the germline V gene, CDR1 is LGHDT and CDR2 is YNNKEL (reference sequence). The CDR3 runs 14 residues. V was clipped by 4 bases and J by 9 bases, with 16 bases between them. The CDR3 nucleotides are TGTGCCAGCAGCCCCCAGAGCGGTTTCGGTGAGCAGTTCTTC. This codes for CASSPQSGFGEQFF.

The rearrangement uses TRBV7-6 and TRBJ2-1; the match to TRBD2 covers 7 bases. This CDR3 is 15 amino acids long. After removal of 1 base from V and 6 bases from J, the junction contained 6 bases not matched to a gene. Germline assignment: CDR1 SGHVS and CDR2 FNYEAQ. The CDR3 sequence is CASSLGGLVFNEQFF. In nucleotides, the CDR3 is TGTGCCAGCAGCTTAGGAGGACTAGTTTTCAATGAGCAGTTCTTC.

The J gene is TRBJ2-2, the V gene TRBV6-2 or TRBV6-3; 7 nucleotides match TRBD1. The CDR3 loop spans 18 amino acids. Germline CDR1 reads MNHEY; CDR2 reads SVGEGT. V was clipped by 6 bases and J by 7 bases; unmatched bases: 20. CDR3: CASSLGTARTLGVGELFF. In DNA form, the CDR3 reads TGTGCCAGCAGCCTTGGGACAGCCCGGACATTGGGCGTCGGGGAGCTGTTTTTT.

This chain joins TRBV14 and TRBJ1-2; D might be TRBD1 (5 bases). CDR1 is SGHDN and CDR2 is FVKESK in the germline V gene. The V end was cut by 1 base, the J end by 7 bases, with 13 bases between. The CDR3 has 14 residues. The CDR3 here is CASSQGGRAGGYTF. The CDR3 nucleotides read TGTGCCAGCAGCCAAGGTGGCAGGGCTGGTGGCTACACCTTC.

This clone was detected only once. The J gene is TRBJ1-1, the V gene TRBV6-5; 8 bases are shared with TRBD1. This CDR3 comprises 13 residues. V lost 5 bases, J lost 7 bases, and 6 bases stayed unmatched. The germline gives CDR1 MNHEY, CDR2 SVGAGI. CDR3 DNA sequence: TGTGCCAGCAGTCCCGGACAGGGAGGTGAAGCTTTCTTT. This encodes CASSPGQGGEAFF.

This clone is a singleton in its sample. DNA for the CDR3: TGTGCCAGCAGCGGACTGATGAACACTGAAGCTTTCTTT. Encoded protein: CASSGLMNTEAFF. V gene TRBV11-3 combines with J gene TRBJ1-1; D remains ambiguous. Trimming pared 5 bases from V and 0 bases from J, leaving 7 bases between. The CDR3 totals 13 residues. Germline CDR1 reads SGHNT; CDR2 reads YENEEA.

The chain uses TRBV10-3 and TRBJ2-2; the match to TRBD1 covers 8 bases. Germline trimming cut 6 bases from V and 4 bases from J; bases unmatched to any gene: 4. The CDR3 has 14 residues. The germline V gene has CDR1 ENHRY and CDR2 SYGVKD. The CDR3 here is CAIRGQGSTGELFF. DNA for the CDR3: TGTGCCATCAGAGGACAGGGAAGCACCGGGGAGCTGTTTTTT.

The chain uses TRBV6-5 and TRBJ2-7; TRBD1 aligns across 7 bases. CDR1 is MNHEY and CDR2 is SVGAGI in the germline V gene. The CDR3 is made up of 15 amino acids. Unmatched junction bases numbered 13, after V lost 5 bases and J lost 6 bases. The CDR3 DNA is TGTGCCAGCAGTCTCCCCGGGACAGTCATCGGCGAGCAGTACGTC. Its translation: CASSLPGTVIGEQYV.